This T cell receptor (beta chain) appears in the sequencing data of a study of vaccination and CD4 T cells after COVID-19. Study-wide context: Convalescent patients were SARS-CoV-2 positive by nasal swab PCR; ten or so mild, one severe.

The Oncomine TCR Beta short-read assay sequenced DNA from cultured CD4+ T cells. Genomic DNA extraction was carried out from cultured CD4+ T cells. Each CDR3 protein gets one entry after TCRdb re-called the PCR reads with MiXCR. Of just under 20,000 distinct CDR3 sequences listed, 40% to 50% are singletons. Treatment defined: 10-day PBMC culture with coronavirus spike peptide pools or control peptides (ViraFEST assay). The CDR3 is 15 amino acids. V was trimmed by 2 bases and J by 4 bases, leaving 14 bases between them. Germline CDR1 reads SGHDT; CDR2 reads YYEEEE. This clonotype has only one observation. No antigen is known for it.

The receptor was derived from a human donor with COVID-19. The sample was cultured CD4+ T cells from blood. V usage is TRBV5-6 and J usage is TRBJ2-3, with a possible D match to TRBD2 (5 bases). The CDR3 protein is CASSFRTPGADTQYF. DNA for the CDR3: TGTGCCAGCAGCTTTAGGACTCCCGGTGCAGATACGCAGTATTTT. The whole variable domain, filled in from reference TRBV5-6 and TRBJ2-3, reads DAGVTQSPTHLIKTRGQQVTLRCSPKSGHDTVSWYQQALGQGPQFIFQYYEEEERQRGNFPDRFSGHQFPNYSSELNVNALLLGDSALYLCASSFRTPGADTQYFGPGTRLTVL.